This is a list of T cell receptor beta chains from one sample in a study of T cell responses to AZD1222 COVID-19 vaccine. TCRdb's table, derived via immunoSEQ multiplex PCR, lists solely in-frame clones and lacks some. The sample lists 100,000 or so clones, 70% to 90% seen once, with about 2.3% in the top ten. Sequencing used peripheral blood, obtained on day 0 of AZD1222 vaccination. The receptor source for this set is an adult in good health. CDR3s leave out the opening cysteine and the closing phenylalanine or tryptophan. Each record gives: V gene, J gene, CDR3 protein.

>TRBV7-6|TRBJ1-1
ASTTTPGEAF
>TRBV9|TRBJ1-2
ASSEMGTDTNYGYT
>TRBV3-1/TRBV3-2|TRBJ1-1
ASRSLPNTEAF
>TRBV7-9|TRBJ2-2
ASSLAHNTGELF
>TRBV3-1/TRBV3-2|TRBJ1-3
ASSRSRGGNTIY
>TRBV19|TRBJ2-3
ASRNGDTQY
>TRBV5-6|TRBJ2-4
ASSNDGVAGKNIQY
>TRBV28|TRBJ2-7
ASSLRGDPRDYEQY
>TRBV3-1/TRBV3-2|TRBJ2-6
ASSQDPTGANVLT
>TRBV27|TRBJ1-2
ASSPQLDGYGYT
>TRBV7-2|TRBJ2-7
ASSHAYEQY
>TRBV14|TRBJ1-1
ASSHRAGIDSRNTEAF
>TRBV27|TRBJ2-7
ASSFPGGEQY
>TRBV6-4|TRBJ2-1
ASSASTGTSVNEQF
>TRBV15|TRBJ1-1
ATSRDGTHTEAF
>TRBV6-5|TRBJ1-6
ASRLLDPDSPLH
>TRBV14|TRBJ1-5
ASSQDQFSNQPQH
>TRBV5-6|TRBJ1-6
ASSLVMGDSPLH
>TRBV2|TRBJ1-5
ASKENSNQPQH
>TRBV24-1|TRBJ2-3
ATSGGSEAQDTQY
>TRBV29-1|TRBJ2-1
SVAGGESSYNEQF
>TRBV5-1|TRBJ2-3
ASSLAGRSADTQY
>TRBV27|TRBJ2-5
ASRSGTPDGGQETQY
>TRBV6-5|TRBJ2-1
ASSLQGADNEQF
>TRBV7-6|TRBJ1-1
ASSREGWGTEAF
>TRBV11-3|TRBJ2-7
ASSLGRASGPYEQY
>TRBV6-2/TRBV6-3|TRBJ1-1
ASSFRNIQGGTEAF
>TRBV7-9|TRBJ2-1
ASSLEGGLSYNEQF
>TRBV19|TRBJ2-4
ASSEPGGPENIQY
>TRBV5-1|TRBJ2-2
ASSSRPETRSTGELF
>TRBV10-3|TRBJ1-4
AISGKTGTNEKLF
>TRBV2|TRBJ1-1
ASNPGTGAF
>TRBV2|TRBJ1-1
ASSAGNTEAF
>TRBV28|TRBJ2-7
ASSLYVDTSYEQY
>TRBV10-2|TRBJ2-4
ASSEGNIQY
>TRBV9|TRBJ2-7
ASSAGVSSSYEQY
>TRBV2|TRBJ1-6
ASTEGGRDNSPLH
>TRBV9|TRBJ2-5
ASASGQETQY
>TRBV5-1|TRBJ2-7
ASSPGTGFSYEQY
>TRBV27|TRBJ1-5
ASRDLNSNQPQH
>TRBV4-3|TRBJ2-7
ASSQGTSGYEQY
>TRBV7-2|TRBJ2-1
ASSRAYNEQF
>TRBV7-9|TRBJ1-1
ASSQAGGRTEAF
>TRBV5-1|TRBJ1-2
ASSQVGALNYGYT
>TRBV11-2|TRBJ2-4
ASSLAGQKNIQY